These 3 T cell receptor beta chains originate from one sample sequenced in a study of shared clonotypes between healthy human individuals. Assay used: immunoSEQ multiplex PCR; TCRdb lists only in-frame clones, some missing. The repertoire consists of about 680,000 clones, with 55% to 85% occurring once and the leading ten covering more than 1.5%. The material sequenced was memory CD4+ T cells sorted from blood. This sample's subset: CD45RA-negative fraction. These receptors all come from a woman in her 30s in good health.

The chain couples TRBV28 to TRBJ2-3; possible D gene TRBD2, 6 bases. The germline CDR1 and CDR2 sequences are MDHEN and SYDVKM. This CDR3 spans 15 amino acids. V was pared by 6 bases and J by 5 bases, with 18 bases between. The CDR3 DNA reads TGTGCCAGCAGAAAAAATAGGAGGGCCCAAGATACGCAGTATTTT. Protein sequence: CASRKNRRAQDTQYF.

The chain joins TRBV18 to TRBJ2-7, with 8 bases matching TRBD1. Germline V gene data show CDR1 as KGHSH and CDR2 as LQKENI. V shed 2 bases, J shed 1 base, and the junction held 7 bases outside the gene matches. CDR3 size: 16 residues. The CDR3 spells CASSPVGRGLSYEQYF. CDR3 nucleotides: TGTGCCAGCTCACCAGTGGGCAGGGGGCTTTCCTACGAGCAGTACTTC.

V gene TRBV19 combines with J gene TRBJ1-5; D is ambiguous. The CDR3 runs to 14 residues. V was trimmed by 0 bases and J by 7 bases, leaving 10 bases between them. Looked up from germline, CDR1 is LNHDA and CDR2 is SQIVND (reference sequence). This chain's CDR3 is CASSIEEEGQPQHF. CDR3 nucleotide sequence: TGTGCCAGTAGTATAGAGGAGGAGGGCCAGCCCCAGCATTTT.